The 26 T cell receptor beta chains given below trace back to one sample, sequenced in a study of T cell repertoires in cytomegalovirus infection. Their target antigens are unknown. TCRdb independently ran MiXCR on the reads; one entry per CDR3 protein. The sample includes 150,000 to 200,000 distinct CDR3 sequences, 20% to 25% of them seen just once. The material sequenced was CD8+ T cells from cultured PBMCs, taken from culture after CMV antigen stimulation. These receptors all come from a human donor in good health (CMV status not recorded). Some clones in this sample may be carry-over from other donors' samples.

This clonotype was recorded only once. The CDR3 bases are TGTGCCAGCAGTTACACCCTTTGGCGGGGGGGCCAACCAGATACGCAGTATTTT. It specifies CASSYTLWRGGQPDTQYF. This chain joins TRBV6-2 or TRBV6-3 and TRBJ2-3; 9 positions match TRBD2. This CDR3 contains 18 residues. The V and J ends lost 2 bases and 4 bases, in that order; junction bases with no gene match: 13. Germline assignment: CDR1 MNHEY and CDR2 SVGEGT.

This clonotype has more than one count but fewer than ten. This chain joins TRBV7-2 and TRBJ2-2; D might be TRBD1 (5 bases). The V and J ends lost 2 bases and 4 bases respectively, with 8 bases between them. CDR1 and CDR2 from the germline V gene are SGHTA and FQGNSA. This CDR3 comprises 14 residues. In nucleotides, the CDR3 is TGTGCCAGCAGCTTATGGGGCCGCACCGGGGAGCTGTTTTTT. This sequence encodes CASSLWGRTGELFF.

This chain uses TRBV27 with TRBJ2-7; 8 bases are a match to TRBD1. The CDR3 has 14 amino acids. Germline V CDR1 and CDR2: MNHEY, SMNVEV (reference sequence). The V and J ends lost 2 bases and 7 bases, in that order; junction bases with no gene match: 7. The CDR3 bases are TGTGCCAGCAGTTTAGGCGGGACAGGACGGGAGCAGTACTTC. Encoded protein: CASSLGGTGREQYF.

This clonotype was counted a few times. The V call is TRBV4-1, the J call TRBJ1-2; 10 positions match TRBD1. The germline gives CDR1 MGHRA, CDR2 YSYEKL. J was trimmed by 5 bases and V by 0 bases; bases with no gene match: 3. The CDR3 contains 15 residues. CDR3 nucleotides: TGCGCCAGCAGCCAAGATGAGGGACAGGGGTATGGCTACACCTTC. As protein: CASSQDEGQGYGYTF.

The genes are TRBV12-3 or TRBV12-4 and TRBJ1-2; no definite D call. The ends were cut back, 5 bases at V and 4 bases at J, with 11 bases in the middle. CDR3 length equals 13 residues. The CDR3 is CASSIVLTYGYTF. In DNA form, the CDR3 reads TGTGCCAGCAGTATAGTTCTAACCTATGGCTACACCTTC.

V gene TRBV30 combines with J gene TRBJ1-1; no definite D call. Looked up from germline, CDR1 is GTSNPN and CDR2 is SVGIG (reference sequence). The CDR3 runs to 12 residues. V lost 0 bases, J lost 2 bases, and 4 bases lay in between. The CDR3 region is CAWSVINTEAFF. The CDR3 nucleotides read TGTGCCTGGAGTGTAATTAACACTGAAGCTTTCTTT.

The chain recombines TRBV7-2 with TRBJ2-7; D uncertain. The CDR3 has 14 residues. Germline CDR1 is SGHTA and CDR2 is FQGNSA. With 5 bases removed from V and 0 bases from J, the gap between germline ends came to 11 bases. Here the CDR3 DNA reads TGTGCCAGCAGCCTAGGCCGGGCCTCCTACGAGCAGTACTTC. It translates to CASSLGRASYEQYF.

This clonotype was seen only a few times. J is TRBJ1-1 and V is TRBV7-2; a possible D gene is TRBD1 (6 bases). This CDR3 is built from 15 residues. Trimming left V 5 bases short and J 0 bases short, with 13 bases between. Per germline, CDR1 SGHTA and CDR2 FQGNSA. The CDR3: CASSTPQGLNTEAFF. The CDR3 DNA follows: TGTGCCAGCAGCACCCCTCAGGGGTTGAACACTGAAGCTTTCTTT. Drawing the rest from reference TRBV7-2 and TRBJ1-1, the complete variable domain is GAGVSQSPSNKVTEKGKDVELRCDPISGHTALYWYRQSLGQGLEFLIYFQGNSAPDKSGLPSDRFSAERTGGSVSTLTIQRTQQEDSAVYLCASSTPQGLNTEAFFGQGTRLTVV.

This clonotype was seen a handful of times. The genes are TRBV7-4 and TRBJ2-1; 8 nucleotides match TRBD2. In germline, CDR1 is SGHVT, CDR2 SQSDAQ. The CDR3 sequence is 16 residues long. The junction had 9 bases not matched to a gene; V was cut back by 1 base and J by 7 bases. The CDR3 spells CASSLVSAGGRNEQFF. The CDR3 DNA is TGTGCCAGCAGCTTAGTATCCGCGGGGGGTCGGAATGAGCAGTTCTTC.

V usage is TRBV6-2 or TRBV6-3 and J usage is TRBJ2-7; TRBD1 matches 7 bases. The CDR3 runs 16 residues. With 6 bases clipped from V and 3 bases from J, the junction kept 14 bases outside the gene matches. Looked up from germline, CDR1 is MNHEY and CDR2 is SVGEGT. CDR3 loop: CASSLGRGQVDYEQYF. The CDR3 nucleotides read TGTGCCAGCAGCCTTGGCCGAGGACAGGTCGACTACGAGCAGTACTTC.

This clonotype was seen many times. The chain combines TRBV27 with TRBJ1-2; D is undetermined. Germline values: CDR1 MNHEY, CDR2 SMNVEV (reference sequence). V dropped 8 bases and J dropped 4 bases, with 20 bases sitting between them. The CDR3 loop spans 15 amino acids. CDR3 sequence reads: CASRQSASNFYGYTF. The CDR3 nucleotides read TGTGCCAGCCGCCAGTCCGCCAGCAACTTCTATGGCTACACCTTC.

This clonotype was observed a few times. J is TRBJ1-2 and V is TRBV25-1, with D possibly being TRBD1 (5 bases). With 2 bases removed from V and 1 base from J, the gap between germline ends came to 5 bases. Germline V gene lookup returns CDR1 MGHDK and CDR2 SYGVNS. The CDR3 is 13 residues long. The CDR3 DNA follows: TGTGCCAGCAGTGAACAGGGTAACTATGGCTACACCTTC. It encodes CASSEQGNYGYTF.

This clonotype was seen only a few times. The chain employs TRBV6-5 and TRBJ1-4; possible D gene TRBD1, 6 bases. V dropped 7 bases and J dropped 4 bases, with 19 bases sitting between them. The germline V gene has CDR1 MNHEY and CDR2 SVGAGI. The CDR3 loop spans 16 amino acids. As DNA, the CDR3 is TGTGCCAGCACCTCGAGGCGGACAGAGCGTAATGAAAAACTGTTTTTT. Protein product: CASTSRRTERNEKLFF.

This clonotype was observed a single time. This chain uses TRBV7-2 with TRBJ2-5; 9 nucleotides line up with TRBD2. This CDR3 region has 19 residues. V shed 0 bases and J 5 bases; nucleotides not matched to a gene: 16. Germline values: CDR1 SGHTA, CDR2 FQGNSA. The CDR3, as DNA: TGTGCCAGCAGCTTAGCGATCACTAGCGGGCTCTCCTATCGGGAGACCCAGTACTTC. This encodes CASSLAITSGLSYRETQYF.

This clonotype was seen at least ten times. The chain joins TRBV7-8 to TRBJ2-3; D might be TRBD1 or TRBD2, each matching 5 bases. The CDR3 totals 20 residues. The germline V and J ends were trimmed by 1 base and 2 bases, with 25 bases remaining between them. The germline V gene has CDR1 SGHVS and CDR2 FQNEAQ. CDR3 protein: CASSLVLGVVIDRNTDTQYF. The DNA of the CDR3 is TGTGCCAGCAGCTTAGTTCTGGGGGTAGTTATTGACAGAAACACAGATACGCAGTATTTT. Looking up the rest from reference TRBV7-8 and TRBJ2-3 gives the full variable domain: GAGVSQSPRYKVAKRGQDVALRCDPISGHVSLFWYQQALGQGPEFLTYFQNEAQLDKSGLPSDRFFAERPEGSVSTLKIQRTQQEDSAVYLCASSLVLGVVIDRNTDTQYFGPGTRLTVL.

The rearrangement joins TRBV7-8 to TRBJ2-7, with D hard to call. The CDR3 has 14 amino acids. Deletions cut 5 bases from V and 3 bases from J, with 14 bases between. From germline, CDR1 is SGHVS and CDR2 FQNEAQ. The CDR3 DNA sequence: TGTGCCAGCAGCCTTGGGCAGCTCTTCTACGAGCAGTACTTC. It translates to CASSLGQLFYEQYF.

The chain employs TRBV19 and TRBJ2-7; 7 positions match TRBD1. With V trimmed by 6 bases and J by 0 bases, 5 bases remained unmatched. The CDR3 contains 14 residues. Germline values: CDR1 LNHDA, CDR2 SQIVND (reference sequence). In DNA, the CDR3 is TGTGCCAGTAGCCCGACAGGGCGCTCCTACGAGCAGTACTTC. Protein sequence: CASSPTGRSYEQYF.

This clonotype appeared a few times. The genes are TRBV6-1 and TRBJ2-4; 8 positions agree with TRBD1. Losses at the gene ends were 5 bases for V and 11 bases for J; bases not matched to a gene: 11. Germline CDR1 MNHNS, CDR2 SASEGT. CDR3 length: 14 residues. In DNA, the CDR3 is TGTGCCAGCAGTTCCCATCAGGGGGCAACGCTTCAGTACTTC. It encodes CASSSHQGATLQYF.

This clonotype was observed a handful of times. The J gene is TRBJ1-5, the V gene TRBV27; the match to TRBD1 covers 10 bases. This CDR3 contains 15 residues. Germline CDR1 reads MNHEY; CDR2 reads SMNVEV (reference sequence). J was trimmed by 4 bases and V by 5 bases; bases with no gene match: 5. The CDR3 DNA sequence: TGTGCCAGCAGTCCCAGGGACAGGGGAAATCAGCCCCAGCATTTT. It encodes CASSPRDRGNQPQHF.

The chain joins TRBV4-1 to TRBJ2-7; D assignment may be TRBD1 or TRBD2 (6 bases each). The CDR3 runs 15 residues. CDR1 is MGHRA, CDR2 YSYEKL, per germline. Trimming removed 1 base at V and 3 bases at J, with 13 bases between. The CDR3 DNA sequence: TGCGCCAGCAGCCAAGTGGGGGCTAGCGACTACGAGCAGTACTTC. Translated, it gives CASSQVGASDYEQYF.

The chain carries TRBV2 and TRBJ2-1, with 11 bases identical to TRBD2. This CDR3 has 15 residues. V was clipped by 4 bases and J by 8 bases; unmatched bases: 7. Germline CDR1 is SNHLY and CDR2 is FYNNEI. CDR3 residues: CASSVASGGLDEQFF. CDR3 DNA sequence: TGTGCCAGCAGTGTGGCTAGCGGGGGGTTAGATGAGCAGTTCTTC.

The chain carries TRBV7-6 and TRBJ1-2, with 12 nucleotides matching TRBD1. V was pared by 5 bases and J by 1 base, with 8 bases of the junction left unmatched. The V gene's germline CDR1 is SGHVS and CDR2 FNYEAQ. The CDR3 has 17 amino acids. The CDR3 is CASSPAGQGANNYGYTF. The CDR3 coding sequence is TGTGCCAGCAGCCCAGCGGGACAGGGGGCGAATAACTATGGCTACACCTTC.

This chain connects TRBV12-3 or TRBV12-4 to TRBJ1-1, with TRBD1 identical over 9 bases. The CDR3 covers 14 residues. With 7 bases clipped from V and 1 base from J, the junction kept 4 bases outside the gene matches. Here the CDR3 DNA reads TGTGCCAGCAAGGACAGGGGCCAGAACACTGAAGCTTTCTTT. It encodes CASKDRGQNTEAFF.

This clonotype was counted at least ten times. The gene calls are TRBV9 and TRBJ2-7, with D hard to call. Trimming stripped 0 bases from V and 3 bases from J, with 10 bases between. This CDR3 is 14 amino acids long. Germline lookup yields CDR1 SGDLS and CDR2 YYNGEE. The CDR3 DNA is TGTGCCAGCAGCGTAGGGCAAGAGATCTACGAGCAGTACTTC. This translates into CASSVGQEIYEQYF. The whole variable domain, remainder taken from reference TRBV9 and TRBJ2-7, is DSGVTQTPKHLITATGQRVTLRCSPRSGDLSVYWYQQSLDQGLQFLIQYYNGEERAKGNILERFSAQQFPDLHSELNLSSLELGDSALYFCASSVGQEIYEQYFGPGTRLTVT.

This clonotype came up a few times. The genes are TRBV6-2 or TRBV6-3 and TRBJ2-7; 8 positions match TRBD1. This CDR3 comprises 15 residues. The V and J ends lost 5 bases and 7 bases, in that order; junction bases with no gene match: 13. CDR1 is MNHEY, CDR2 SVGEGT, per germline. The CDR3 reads CASSPRDRTSGEQYF. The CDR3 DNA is TGTGCCAGCAGTCCCAGGGACAGGACCTCGGGGGAGCAGTACTTC.

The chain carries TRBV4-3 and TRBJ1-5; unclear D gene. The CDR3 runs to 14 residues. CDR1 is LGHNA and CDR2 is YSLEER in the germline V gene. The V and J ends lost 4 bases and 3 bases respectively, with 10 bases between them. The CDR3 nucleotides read TGCGCCAGCAGCCCTCGACGGAACAATCAGCCCCAGCATTTT. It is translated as CASSPRRNNQPQHF.